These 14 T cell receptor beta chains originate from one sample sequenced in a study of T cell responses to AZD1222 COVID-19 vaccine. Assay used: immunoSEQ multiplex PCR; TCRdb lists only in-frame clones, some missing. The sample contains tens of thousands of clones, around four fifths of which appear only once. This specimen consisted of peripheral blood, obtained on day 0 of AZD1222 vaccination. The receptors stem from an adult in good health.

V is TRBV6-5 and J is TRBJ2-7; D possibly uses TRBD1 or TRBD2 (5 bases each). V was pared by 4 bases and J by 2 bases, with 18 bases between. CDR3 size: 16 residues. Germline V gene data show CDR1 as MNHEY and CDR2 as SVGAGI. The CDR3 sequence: CASSSVRDPGAYEQYF. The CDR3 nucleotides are TGTGCCAGCAGTTCAGTTCGGGACCCCGGGGCCTACGAGCAGTACTTC.

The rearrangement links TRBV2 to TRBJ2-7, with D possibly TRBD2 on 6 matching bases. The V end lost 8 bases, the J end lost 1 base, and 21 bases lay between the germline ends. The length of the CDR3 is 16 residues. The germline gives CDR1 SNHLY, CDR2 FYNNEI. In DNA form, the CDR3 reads TGTGCCAGCGTGTCTGGGTCAGGGAGGAGGTCCTACGAGCAGTACTTC. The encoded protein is CASVSGSGRRSYEQYF.

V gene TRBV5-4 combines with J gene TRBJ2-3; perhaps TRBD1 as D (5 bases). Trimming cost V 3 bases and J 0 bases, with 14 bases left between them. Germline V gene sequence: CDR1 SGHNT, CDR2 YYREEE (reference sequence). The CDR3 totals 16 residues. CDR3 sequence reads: CASSSGISTSTDTQYF. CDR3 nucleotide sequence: TGTGCCAGCAGCTCAGGGATTTCTACGAGCACAGATACGCAGTATTTT.

The CDR3 is CASSSSGGTGELFF. The CDR3 nucleotides are TGTGCCAGCAGTTCTAGCGGGGGTACCGGGGAGCTGTTTTTT. The chain couples TRBV6-2 or TRBV6-3 to TRBJ2-2; 10 bases fit TRBD2. J lost 5 bases, V lost 4 bases, and 1 base had no gene match. Per the germline V gene, CDR1 is MNHEY and CDR2 is SVGEGT. There are 14 residues in the CDR3.

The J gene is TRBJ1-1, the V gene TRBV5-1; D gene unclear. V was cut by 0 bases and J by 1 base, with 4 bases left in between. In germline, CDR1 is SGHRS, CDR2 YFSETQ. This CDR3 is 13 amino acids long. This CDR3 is CASSLGTNTEAFF. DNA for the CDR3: TGCGCCAGCAGCTTGGGCACGAACACTGAAGCTTTCTTT.

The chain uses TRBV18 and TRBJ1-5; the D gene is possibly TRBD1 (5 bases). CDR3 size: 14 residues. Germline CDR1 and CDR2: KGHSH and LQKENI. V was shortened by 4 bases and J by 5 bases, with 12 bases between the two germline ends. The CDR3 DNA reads TGTGCCAGCTCACTCGACAGATTCTATCAGCCCCAGCATTTT. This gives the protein CASSLDRFYQPQHF.

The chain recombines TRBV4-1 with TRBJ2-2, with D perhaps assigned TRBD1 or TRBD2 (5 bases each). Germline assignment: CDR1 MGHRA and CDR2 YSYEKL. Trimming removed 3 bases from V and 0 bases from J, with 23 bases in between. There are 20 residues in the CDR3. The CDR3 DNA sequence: TGCGCCAGCAGCCAGGACGATGTTTTTAGAGAGGGGACGAACACCGGGGAGCTGTTTTTT. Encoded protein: CASSQDDVFREGTNTGELFF.

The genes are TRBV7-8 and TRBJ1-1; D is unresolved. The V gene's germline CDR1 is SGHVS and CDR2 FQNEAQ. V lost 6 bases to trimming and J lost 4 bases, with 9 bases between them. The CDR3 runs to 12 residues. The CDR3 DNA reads TGTGCCAGCAGGGGGAGAAGCACTGAAGCTTTCTTT. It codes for CASRGRSTEAFF.

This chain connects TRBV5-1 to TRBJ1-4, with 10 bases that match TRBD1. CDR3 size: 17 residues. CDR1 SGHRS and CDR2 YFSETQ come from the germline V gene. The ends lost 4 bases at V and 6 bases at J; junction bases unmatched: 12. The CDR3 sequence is CASSRAGPGTGDEKLFF. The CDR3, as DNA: TGCGCCAGCAGCCGCGCCGGCCCTGGGACAGGGGATGAAAAACTGTTTTTT.

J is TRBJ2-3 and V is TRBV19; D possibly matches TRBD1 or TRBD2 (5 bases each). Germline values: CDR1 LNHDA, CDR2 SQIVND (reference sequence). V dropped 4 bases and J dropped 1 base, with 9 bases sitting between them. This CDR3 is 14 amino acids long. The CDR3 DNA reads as TGTGCCAGTAGTAAGGTGGGGGGCACAGATACGCAGTATTTT. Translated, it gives CASSKVGGTDTQYF.

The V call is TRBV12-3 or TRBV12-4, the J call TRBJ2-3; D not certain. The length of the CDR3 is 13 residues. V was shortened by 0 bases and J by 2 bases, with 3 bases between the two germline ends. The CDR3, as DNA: TGTGCCAGCAGTTTAGCCCACACAGATACGCAGTATTTT. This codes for CASSLAHTDTQYF.

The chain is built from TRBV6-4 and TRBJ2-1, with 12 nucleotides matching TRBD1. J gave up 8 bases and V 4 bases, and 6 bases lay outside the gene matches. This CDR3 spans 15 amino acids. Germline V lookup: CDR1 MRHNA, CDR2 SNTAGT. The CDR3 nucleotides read TGTGCCAGCAGTGCCGGGACAGGGGGCGTGGATGAGCAGTTCTTC. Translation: CASSAGTGGVDEQFF.

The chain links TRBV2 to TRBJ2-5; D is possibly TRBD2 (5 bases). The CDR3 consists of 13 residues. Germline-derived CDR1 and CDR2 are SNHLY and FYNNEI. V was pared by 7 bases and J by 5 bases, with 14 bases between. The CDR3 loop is CASTTGPGETQYF. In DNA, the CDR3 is TGTGCCAGCACCACGGGTCCGGGGGAGACCCAGTACTTC.

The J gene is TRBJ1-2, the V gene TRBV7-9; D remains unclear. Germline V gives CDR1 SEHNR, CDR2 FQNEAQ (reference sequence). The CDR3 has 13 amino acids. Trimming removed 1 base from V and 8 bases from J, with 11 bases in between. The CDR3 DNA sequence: TGTGCCAGCAGCTTAGATGTGATGGAGGGCTACACCTTC. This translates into CASSLDVMEGYTF.